The present TCR beta chain was sequenced within a study of blood T cell repertoires in COVID-19. Study overall: Samples representing acute and convalescent COVID-19 were sourced from the United States, Italy and Spain. Sample material is recorded as cDNA or gDNA derived from T cells, B-cell-depleted T cells, or PBMCs.

Authors' data handling: Using reference gene primer amplification, nucleated cell counts were estimated. Profiled with immunoSEQ multiplex PCR; TCRdb holds only in-frame clones, not every one. The V and J calls and clone size were taken over from that table, and D and trimming were inferred from the DNA. The sample yields over 130,000 clones, roughly 85% seen once. The germline V and J ends were trimmed by 5 bases and 3 bases, with 14 bases remaining between them. The germline V gene encodes CDR1 SGHAT and CDR2 FQNNGV. The CDR3 spans 15 residues. This rearrangement joins TRBV11-2 to TRBJ2-1, with D perhaps TRBD1 (6 bases). The source material was peripheral blood. The receptor comes from a man between 50 and 59 years old with acute or convalescent COVID-19. CDR3 in amino acids: CASSLQGNVYNEQFF. The CDR3 DNA reads as TGTGCCAGCAGCCTACAGGGTAATGTCTACAATGAGCAGTTCTTC.